This T cell receptor (beta chain) was found in a study of PD-1 blockade in classical Hodgkin lymphoma. Findings of the study overall: Possibly reflecting disease activity or prior therapy, repertoire differences have causes that remain undefined. There was a significant rise in CD4+ TCR diversity by C4D1, with no such rise for CD8+. Patients with a complete response exhibited baseline diversity comparable to newly diagnosed patients.

Sequenced by immunoSEQ multiplex PCR; TCRdb stores in-frame clones only, minus some. The repertoire holds roughly 100,000 clones, with roughly 89% as singletons. As regards this clone: Its antigen is unknown.

The time point: cycle 4 day 1 (C4D1), after about 6 weeks of nivolumab. In every patient, relapse followed autologous stem cell transplantation, while exposure to brentuximab vedotin differed. Complete response, partial response or progressive disease constituted the best response categories observed. The source material was peripheral blood mononuclear cells (PBMCs), sampled before the fourth cycle of nivolumab. The sequence was collected from a human donor with classical Hodgkin lymphoma.

CDR3 region: CASSLFGTAGEKLFF. The CDR3 DNA reads TGTGCCAGCAGCTTATTTGGGACGGCAGGTGAAAAACTGTTTTTT. The chain couples TRBV7-2 to TRBJ1-4, with a tentative D call TRBD1 (5 bases). This CDR3 contains 15 residues. V was pared by 2 bases and J by 7 bases, with 14 bases between. Germline V gene data show CDR1 as SGHTA and CDR2 as FQGNSA.